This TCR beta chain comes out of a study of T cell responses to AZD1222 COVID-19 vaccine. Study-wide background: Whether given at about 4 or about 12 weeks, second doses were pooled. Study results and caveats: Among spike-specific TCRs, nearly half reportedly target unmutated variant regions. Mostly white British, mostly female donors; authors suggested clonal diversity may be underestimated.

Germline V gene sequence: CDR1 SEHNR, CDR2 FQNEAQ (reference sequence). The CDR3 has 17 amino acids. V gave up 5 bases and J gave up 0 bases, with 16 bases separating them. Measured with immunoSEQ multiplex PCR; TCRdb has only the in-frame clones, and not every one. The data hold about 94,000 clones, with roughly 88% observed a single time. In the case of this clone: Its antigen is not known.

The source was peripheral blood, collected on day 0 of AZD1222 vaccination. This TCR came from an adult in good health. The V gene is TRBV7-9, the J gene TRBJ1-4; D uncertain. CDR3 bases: TGTGCCAGCAGCCCCCAAGGACCATACCCAACTAATGAAAAACTGTTTTTT. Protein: CASSPQGPYPTNEKLFF.